This T cell receptor (beta chain) was identified in a study of read filtering for tumor transcriptome and immune sequencing. About the study: R-ISS stage counts were 8 for I, about 15 for II, 6 or 7 for III. Whole-transcriptome libraries were prepared after DNase treatment. Findings of the study overall: Dropping single-read clonotypes raised IR-seq and RNA-seq shared-clonotype correlation.

Molecular barcoded adaptors covering alpha/delta and beta/gamma chains were used on approximately 440 ng RNA. TCRdb reanalysed the reads using MiXCR and keeps one entry per CDR3 protein. The sample shows 50,000 or so distinct CDR3 sequences, around 19% of them seen only once. This clonotype was seen at least ten times. Its antigen is unknown. The sequenced sample was a population of CD138-negative cells sorted from bone marrow. The receptor's source is a donor aged 40 or older with multiple myeloma.

This CDR3 reads CASSYRTGPREPQHF. DNA of the CDR3: TGTGCCAGCAGTTACCGGACAGGTCCCCGGGAGCCCCAGCATTTT. The V call is TRBV6-2 or TRBV6-3, the J call TRBJ1-5; 7 positions match TRBD1. The CDR3 runs 15 residues. CDR1 and CDR2 from the germline V gene are MNHEY and SVGEGT. V shed 2 bases, J shed 8 bases, and the junction held 9 bases outside the gene matches.